Included here is one T cell receptor beta chain sequence, with context. The data derive from a study of shared clonotypes between healthy human individuals. Here immunoSEQ multiplex PCR was the method, and the copy in TCRdb shows in-frame clones only, minus some. The sample consists of about 1 million clones, about 77% of them appearing once. Sequences were obtained from memory CD4+ T cells sorted from blood. Subset meaning: CD45RA-negative fraction. The clonotype originates from a man aged 18 to 30 in good health.

CDR3 sequence reads: CASSLSTPAAGTEAFF. The CDR3 bases are TGTGCCAGCTCACTTTCAACCCCCGCTGCGGGGACTGAAGCTTTCTTT. This chain connects TRBV18 to TRBJ1-1; the D is unclear. Germline CDR1 reads KGHSH; CDR2 reads LQKENI. The CDR3 spans 16 residues. Trimming pared 4 bases from V and 5 bases from J, leaving 20 bases between.